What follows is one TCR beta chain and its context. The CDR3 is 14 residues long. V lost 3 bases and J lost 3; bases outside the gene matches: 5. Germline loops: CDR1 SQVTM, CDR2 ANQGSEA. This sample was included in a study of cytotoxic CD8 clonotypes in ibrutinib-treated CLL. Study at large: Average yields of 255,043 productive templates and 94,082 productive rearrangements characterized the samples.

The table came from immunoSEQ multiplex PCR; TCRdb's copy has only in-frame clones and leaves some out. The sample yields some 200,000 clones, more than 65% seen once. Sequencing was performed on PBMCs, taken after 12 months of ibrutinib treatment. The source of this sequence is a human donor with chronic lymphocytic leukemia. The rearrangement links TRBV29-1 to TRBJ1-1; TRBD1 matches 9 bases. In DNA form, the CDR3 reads TGCAGCGTTGAGAACAGGGGGCGGGACACTGAAGCTTTCTTT. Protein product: CSVENRGRDTEAFF.